This paragraph covers one T cell receptor beta chain sequence. Original analysis: Scientists estimated how many nucleated cells there were by amplifying reference gene primers. Sequencing used immunoSEQ multiplex PCR; TCRdb keeps in-frame clones, though not all of them. That table gives V, J and clone size, and the DNA gave D and trimming. The sample shows about 280,000 clones, approximately 83% of them seen only once. The sample belongs to a study of blood T cell repertoires in COVID-19. Background on the study: Some COVID-19 samples were acute and others convalescent; all came from the United States, Italy and Spain. PBMCs, B-cell-depleted T cells, or T cells were the source of the cDNA or gDNA that made up the material.

Trimming cost V 5 bases and J 5 bases; bases outside gene matches: 14. The CDR3 consists of 17 residues. From germline, CDR1 is SGHTA and CDR2 FQGNSA. The V gene is TRBV7-2, the J gene TRBJ2-2; TRBD2 aligns across 7 bases. The clonotype originates from a human donor in a cohort sampled during active COVID-19. The sequencing input was peripheral blood. CDR3 protein: CASSAGRGRTGTGELFF. As DNA, the CDR3 is TGTGCCAGCAGCGCGGGGCGCGGGAGAACCGGAACCGGGGAGCTGTTTTTT.